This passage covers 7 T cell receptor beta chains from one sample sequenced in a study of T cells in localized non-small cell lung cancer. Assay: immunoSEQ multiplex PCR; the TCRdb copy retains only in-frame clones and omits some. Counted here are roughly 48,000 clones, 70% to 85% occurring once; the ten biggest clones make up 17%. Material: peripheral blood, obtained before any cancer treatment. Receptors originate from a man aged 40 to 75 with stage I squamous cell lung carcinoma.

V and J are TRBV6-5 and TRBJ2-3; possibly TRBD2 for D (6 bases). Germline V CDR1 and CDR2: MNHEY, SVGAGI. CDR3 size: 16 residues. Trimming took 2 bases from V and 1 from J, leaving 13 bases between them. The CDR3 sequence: CASSYGAGSRTDTQYF. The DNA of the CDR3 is TGTGCCAGCAGTTACGGGGCGGGATCACGCACAGATACGCAGTATTTT.

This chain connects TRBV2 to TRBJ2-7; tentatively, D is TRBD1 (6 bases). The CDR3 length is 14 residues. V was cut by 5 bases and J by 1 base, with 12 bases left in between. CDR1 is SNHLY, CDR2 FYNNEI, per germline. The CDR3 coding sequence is TGTGCCAGCAGTCCAGGACAGAAGTCCTACGAGCAGTACTTC. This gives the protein CASSPGQKSYEQYF. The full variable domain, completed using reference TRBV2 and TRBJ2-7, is EPEVTQTPSHQVTQMGQEVILRCVPISNHLYFYWYRQILGQKVEFLVSFYNNEISEKSEIFDDQFSVERPDGSNFTLKIRSTKLEDSAMYFCASSPGQKSYEQYFGPGTRLTVT.

The CDR3 region is CASSYGRTGVNGYTF. The CDR3 nucleotides are TGTGCCAGCAGTTATGGGAGGACAGGGGTAAATGGCTACACCTTC. This chain uses TRBV6-5 with TRBJ1-2; TRBD1 agrees at 9 bases. CDR1 is MNHEY, CDR2 SVGAGI, per germline. CDR3 size: 15 residues. Losses at the gene ends were 3 bases for V and 6 bases for J; bases not matched to a gene: 8.

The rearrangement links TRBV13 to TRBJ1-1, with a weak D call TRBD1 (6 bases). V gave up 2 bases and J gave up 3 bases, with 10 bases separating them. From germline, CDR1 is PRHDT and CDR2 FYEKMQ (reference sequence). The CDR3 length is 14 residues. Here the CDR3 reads CASSLPGADTEAFF. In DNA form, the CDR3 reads TGTGCCAGCAGCTTACCAGGGGCGGACACTGAAGCTTTCTTT.

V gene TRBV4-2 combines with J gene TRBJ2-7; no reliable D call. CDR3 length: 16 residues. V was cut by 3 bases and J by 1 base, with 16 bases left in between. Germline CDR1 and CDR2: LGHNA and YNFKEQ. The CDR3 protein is CASSQMLGEVSYEQYF. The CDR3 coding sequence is TGTGCCAGCAGCCAGATGTTGGGTGAGGTTTCCTACGAGCAGTACTTC.

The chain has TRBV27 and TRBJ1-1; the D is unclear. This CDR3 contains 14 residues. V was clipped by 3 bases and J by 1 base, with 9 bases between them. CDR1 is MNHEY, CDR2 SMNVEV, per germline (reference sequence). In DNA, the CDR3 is TGTGCCAGCAGTTTTACACAGCAGAACACTGAAGCTTTCTTT. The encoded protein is CASSFTQQNTEAFF.

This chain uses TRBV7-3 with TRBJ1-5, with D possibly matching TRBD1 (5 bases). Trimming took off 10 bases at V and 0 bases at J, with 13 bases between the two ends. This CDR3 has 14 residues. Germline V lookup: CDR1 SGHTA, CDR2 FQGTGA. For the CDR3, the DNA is TGTGCCACCAGGGACTCCTATAGCAATCAGCCCCAGCATTTT. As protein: CATRDSYSNQPQHF.